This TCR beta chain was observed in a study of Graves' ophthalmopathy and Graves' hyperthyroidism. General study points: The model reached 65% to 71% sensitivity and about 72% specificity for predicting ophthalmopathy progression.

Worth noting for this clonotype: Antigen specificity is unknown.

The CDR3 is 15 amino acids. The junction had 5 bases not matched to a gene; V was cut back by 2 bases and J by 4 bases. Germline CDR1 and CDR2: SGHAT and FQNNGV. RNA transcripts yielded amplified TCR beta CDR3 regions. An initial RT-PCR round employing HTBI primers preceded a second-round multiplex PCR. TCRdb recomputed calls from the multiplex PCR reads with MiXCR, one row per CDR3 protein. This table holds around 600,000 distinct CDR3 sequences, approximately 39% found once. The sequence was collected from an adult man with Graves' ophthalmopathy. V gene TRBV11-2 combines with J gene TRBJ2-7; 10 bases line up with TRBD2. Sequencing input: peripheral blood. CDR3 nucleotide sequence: TGTGCCAGCAGCTTATCTAGCGGGAGAGGGTACGAGCAGTACTTC. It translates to CASSLSSGRGYEQYF.